This entry concerns a single T cell receptor (beta chain). Its antigen is unknown. This sample is part of a study of OX40 agonist ivuxolimab in advanced cancers. Overall study context: Averaging about 60 years in age, with a range of roughly 20 to 79, the cohort was approximately 87% male. Study-level results: In the expanded peripheral T cells, antigen specificity was never determined.

This CDR3 has 15 residues. The germline CDR1 and CDR2 sequences are MGHRA and YSYEKL. V was clipped by 2 bases and J by 4 bases, with 14 bases between them. Blood draws occurred at baseline, cycle 4 day 1, and cycle 7 day 1. TCRdb keeps only in-frame clones here, not all; method: immunoSEQ multiplex PCR. Here the sample spans approximately 79,000 clones, 94% being singletons. The genes are TRBV4-1 and TRBJ1-1; D is unresolved. This clonotype was sampled from an adult with an advanced solid tumor such as melanoma, head and neck, liver or kidney cancer. Sequenced here: CD4+ or CD8+ T cells sorted from blood, sampled in a trial of the OX40 agonist ivuxolimab. The CDR3 DNA follows: TGCGCCAGCAGCCAATACAGCCGGGAGTCCACTGAAGCTTTCTTT. Protein product: CASSQYSRESTEAFF.